The T cell receptor (beta chain) described here comes from a study of shared clonotypes between healthy human individuals. Study summary: Each donor's CD4 naive and CD4 memory cells filled three plates apiece, CD8 naive two, and CD8 memory one.

Naive CD45RA+ and memory CD45RA-negative subsets were split from CD4+ cells. The CDR3 length is 16 residues. Germline CDR1 LNHDA, CDR2 SQIVND (reference sequence). After removal of 6 bases from V and 4 bases from J, the junction contained 7 bases not matched to a gene. Study-level points and caveats: Deeper or shallower sequencing was expected to change how clonotypes are shared among donors.

With respect to this clone: Its antigen remains unidentified.

As originally analysed: For the immunoSEQ data, sequences were junction-only without quality scores, so filtering differed. Assay: immunoSEQ multiplex PCR; the TCRdb copy retains only in-frame clones and omits some. That table is the source of V, J and clone size, and D and trimming were worked out from the DNA. This sample has 2,500,000 or so clones, with over 85% found just once. Sequencing used naive CD4+ T cells from PBMCs. The subset is: CD45RA+ positively selected. The chain has TRBV19 and TRBJ2-3, with 13 bases lining up with TRBD2. The source of this sequence is a man aged 18 to 29 in good health. Some clones in this sample may be carry-over from other donors' samples. The CDR3 DNA follows: TGTGCCAGTAGGCCCGGGACTAGCGGGAAAGCAGATACGCAGTATTTT. Residues: CASRPGTSGKADTQYF. Based on the CDR3 plus reference TRBV19 and TRBJ2-3, the full variable domain is DGGITQSPKYLFRKEGQNVTLSCEQNLNHDAMYWYRQDPGQGLRLIYYSQIVNDFQKGDIAEGYSVSREKKESFPLTVTSAQKNPTAFYLCASRPGTSGKADTQYFGPGTRLTVL.